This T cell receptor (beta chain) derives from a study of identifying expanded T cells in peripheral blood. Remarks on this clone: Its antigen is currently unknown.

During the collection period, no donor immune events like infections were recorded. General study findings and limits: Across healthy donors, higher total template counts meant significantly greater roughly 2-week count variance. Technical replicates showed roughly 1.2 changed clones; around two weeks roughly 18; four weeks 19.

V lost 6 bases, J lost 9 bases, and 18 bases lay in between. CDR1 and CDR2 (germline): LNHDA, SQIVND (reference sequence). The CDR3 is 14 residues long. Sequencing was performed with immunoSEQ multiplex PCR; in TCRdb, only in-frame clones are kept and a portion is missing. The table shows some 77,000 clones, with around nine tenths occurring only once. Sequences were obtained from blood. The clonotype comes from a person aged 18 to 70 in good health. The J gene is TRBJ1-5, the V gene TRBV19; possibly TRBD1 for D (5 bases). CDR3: CASRPSGSRRPQHF. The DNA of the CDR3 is TGTGCCAGTAGACCATCAGGGTCGAGGAGGCCCCAGCATTTT.